The present T cell receptor (beta chain) was sequenced within a study of blood T cell repertoires in COVID-19 (TCRdb year 2020). At the level of the whole study: Collaborator samples came from the United States, Italy and Spain and covered acute and convalescent phases of COVID-19. Subjects who had been exposed to COVID-19, were actively infected with it, or had recovered from it provided the deeply sampled blood TCRbeta repertoires that made up the dataset. Samples came from the ongoing ImmuneRACE study (first 160 participants) plus 1,254 subjects from 6 global collaborators. A freely available public database, intended as a resource for researchers studying the immune response to SARS-CoV-2, is where the repertoires were released. Where available, HLA class I and class II types were taken from metadata supplied by the sample provider and were not determined by assay-based typing. The material from the prospective study consisted of cDNA or gDNA derived from T cells, B-cell-depleted T cells, or PBMCs. Sample metadata almost always included a de-identified subject ID, COVID-19 status, age in years and sex.

Comments on this clone: The antigen this receptor binds is unknown. One base away there is no much larger clone; base qualities are not given.

Overall study results and their limits: The quantity of clinical and demographic metadata differed by source and by participant and was supplied without curation.

The immunoSEQ Assay, a bias-controlled multiplex PCR, was used to amplify TCRbeta CDR3 regions from genomic DNA. The original pipeline was this. Within the assay, amplification of reference gene primers was used to estimate how many nucleated cells each sample contained. To quantify the absolute abundance of each unique TCRbeta CDR3 rearrangement, sequence reads were collapsed and filtered. Productive Simpson clonality was computed per sample as the square root of Simpson's diversity index over productive rearrangements. In its TCRdb copy, this immuneACCESS table keeps in-frame sequences only and misses some clones. Where compared with another copy, unresolved V genes explain less than half of these, and the others have no known cause. That table is the source of V, J and clone size, and D and trimming were worked out from the DNA. In all, the sample holds tens of thousands of clones, and about 90% of those were seen once. Clones ranked in the top ten supply roughly 6% of the sample.

The CDR3 runs 16 amino acids, cysteine and phenylalanine included. Just CDR3 DNA is preserved here, 48 bases in frame from base 1. For CDR1 and CDR2, the germline V gene lists SGHTA and FQGTGA. V has 2 bases trimmed and J has 1 base trimmed; junction bases matching no gene number 2. Each collaborating institution followed its own protocols to collect whole blood in K2EDTA tubes. For TCRbeta analysis, collaborator samples were shipped as frozen whole blood, as isolated PBMCs, or as DNA extracted from either sample type. This chain is built from TRBV7-3 and TRBJ2-2; TRBD2 fits 9 bases in the junction. The sequenced sample was peripheral blood. The TCR originated in a man aged 65 to 79 with active COVID-19. The sequenced DNA is TGTGCCAGCAGCTTACCGACTAGCGGGAACACCGGGGAGCTGTTTTTT. This codes for CASSLPTSGNTGELFF.